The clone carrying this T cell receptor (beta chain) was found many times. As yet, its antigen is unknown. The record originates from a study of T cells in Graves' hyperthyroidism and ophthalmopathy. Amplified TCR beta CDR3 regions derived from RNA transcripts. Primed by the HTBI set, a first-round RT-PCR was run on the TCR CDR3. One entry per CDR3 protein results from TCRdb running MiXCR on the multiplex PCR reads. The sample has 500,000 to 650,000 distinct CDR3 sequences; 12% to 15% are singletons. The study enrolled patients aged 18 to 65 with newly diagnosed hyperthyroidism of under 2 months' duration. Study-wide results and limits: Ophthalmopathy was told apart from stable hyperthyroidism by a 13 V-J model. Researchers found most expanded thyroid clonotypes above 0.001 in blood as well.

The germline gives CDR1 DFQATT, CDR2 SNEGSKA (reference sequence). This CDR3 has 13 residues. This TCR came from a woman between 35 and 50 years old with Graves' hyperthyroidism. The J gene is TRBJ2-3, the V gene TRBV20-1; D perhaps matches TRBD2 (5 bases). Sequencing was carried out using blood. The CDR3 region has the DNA TGCAGCGGTAGAGGGTTCATCACAGATACGCAGTATTTT. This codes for CSGRGFITDTQYF.